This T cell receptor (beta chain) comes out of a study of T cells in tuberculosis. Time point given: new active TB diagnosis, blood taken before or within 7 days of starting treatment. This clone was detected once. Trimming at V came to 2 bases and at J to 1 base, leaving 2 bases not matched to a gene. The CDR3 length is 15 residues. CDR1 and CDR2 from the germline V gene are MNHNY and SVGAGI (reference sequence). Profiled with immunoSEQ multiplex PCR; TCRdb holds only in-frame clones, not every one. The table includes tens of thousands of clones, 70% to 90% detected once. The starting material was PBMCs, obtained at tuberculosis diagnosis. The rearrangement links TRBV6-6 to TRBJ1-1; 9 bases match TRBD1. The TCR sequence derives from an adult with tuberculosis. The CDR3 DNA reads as TGTGCCAGCAGTTACGGGACAGGGCCGAACACTGAAGCTTTCTTT. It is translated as CASSYGTGPNTEAFF.